This entry lists 9 T cell receptor beta chains sequenced from one sample in a study of T-cell reconstitution after alpha-beta-depleted transplantation in children. The authors prepared the TCRbeta library with unique molecular identifiers. Each CDR3 protein gets one entry after TCRdb re-called the PCR reads with MiXCR. The table includes 200,000 to 300,000 distinct CDR3 sequences, 20% to 30% detected once. Source: PBMCs, mostly from graft donor cells, taken 360 days after TCRalphabeta/CD19-depleted stem cell transplant. All receptors derive from a female patient aged 2 to 10 who had a stem cell transplant for congenital amegakaryocytic thrombocytopenia, so the T cells may come from the graft donor.

The V gene is TRBV4-1, the J gene TRBJ2-7; D may be TRBD1 (5 bases). Germline loops: CDR1 MGHRA, CDR2 YSYEKL. Trimming stripped 3 bases from V and 1 base from J, with 10 bases between. The CDR3 totals 14 residues. CDR3 nucleotide sequence: TGCGCCAGCAGCCAGCCAGGACAATCCTACGAGCAGTACTTC. Translated, it gives CASSQPGQSYEQYF.

This clonotype occurred a few times. The rearrangement links TRBV24-1 to TRBJ2-2; D remains unclear. CDR1 and CDR2 (germline): KGHDR, SFDVKD. V lost 12 bases, J lost 4 bases, and 14 bases lay in between. The CDR3 length is 13 residues. This CDR3 reads CAFQVTSTGELFF. The CDR3 region has the DNA TGTGCCTTCCAGGTCACGAGCACCGGGGAGCTGTTTTTT.

The rearrangement links TRBV7-2 to TRBJ2-7; TRBD2 agrees at 13 bases. The CDR3 covers 15 residues. J gave up 6 bases and V 4 bases, and 6 bases lay outside the gene matches. Per the germline V gene, CDR1 is SGHTA and CDR2 is FQGNSA. As DNA, the CDR3 is TGTGCCAGCAGCTCAGGGGGACTAGCGGGAATCGAGCAGTACTTC. Translation: CASSSGGLAGIEQYF.

This clonotype has only a few counts. The chain has TRBV28 and TRBJ2-5; a possible D gene is TRBD1 (6 bases). Trimming left V 8 bases short and J 1 base short, with 20 bases between. Per the germline V gene, CDR1 is MDHEN and CDR2 is SYDVKM. The CDR3 totals 16 residues. As DNA, the CDR3 is TGTGCCAGCCTGGAAAGCCGGGACATACCCCAAGAGACCCAGTACTTC. Protein: CASLESRDIPQETQYF.

A few counts support this clonotype. This chain uses TRBV20-1 with TRBJ2-1; 10 nucleotides match TRBD2. Germline V gives CDR1 DFQATT, CDR2 SNEGSKA (reference sequence). With 3 bases clipped from V and 4 bases from J, the junction kept 3 bases outside the gene matches. The CDR3 is 14 residues long. The CDR3 sequence is CSASGLAAYNEQFF. CDR3 bases: TGCAGTGCTAGTGGACTAGCGGCGTACAATGAGCAGTTCTTC.

This clonotype came up a few times. V usage is TRBV20-1 and J usage is TRBJ2-7; 9 nucleotides align to TRBD2. CDR1 and CDR2 (germline): DFQATT, SNEGSKA (reference sequence). This CDR3 contains 17 residues. The ends lost 0 bases at V and 2 bases at J; junction bases unmatched: 11. CDR3 nucleotides: TGCAGTGCTAGAGATCCGATTAGCGGGAGAGGAGCCTACGAGCAGTACTTC. The encoded protein is CSARDPISGRGAYEQYF.

V usage is TRBV20-1 and J usage is TRBJ1-5, with TRBD1 identical over 10 bases. The J segment lost 0 bases and the V segment lost 1 base, leaving 12 bases of the junction unmatched. This CDR3 contains 19 residues. Germline assignment: CDR1 DFQATT and CDR2 SNEGSKA (reference sequence). CDR3 bases: TGCAGTGCTAGAGTTCCCGGGACAGGGGCCACCTATAGCAATCAGCCCCAGCATTTT. Translation gives CSARVPGTGATYSNQPQHF.

CDR3 residues: CASSKPRDKKCYEQYF. CDR3 nucleotides: TGTGCCAGCAGTAAGCCCCGGGACAAAAAATGCTACGAGCAGTACTTC. The chain links TRBV6-1 to TRBJ2-7; TRBD1 might be the D (6 bases). The CDR3 spans 16 residues. Germline values: CDR1 MNHNS, CDR2 SASEGT. Trimming cost V 5 bases and J 3 bases, with 20 bases left between them.

This chain joins TRBV3-1 and TRBJ2-7; D is ambiguous. This CDR3 spans 14 amino acids. Germline-derived CDR1 and CDR2 are LGHDT and YNNKEL (reference sequence). Deletions cut 3 bases from V and 0 bases from J, with 9 bases between. CDR3 sequence (DNA): TGTGCCAGCAGCCAGTACCACCACTCCTACGAGCAGTACTTC. Its protein is CASSQYHHSYEQYF.